The 23 T cell receptor beta chains in this list originate from one sample, sequenced in a study of OX40 agonist ivuxolimab in advanced cancers. Generated by immunoSEQ multiplex PCR, the TCRdb table keeps only in-frame clones and is missing some. Among some 77,000 clones, about nine tenths were seen once, and the ten largest hold about 5.9%. The sequencing here drew on CD4+ or CD8+ T cells sorted from blood, taken in a trial of the OX40 agonist ivuxolimab. The receptors were gathered from an adult with an advanced solid tumor such as melanoma, head and neck, liver or kidney cancer.

The rearrangement links TRBV5-8 to TRBJ1-5; possible D gene TRBD1, 6 bases. Deletions cut 7 bases from V and 3 bases from J, with 14 bases between. The CDR3 extends over 14 amino acids. Germline V gene lookup returns CDR1 SGHTS and CDR2 YDEGEE. The CDR3 loop is CASSGGGNNQPQHF. The DNA of the CDR3 is TGTGCCAGCTCCGGAGGGGGGAACAATCAGCCCCAGCATTTT.

This chain links TRBV9 with TRBJ2-3, with 10 nucleotides matching TRBD2. The CDR3 contains 16 residues. Germline assignment: CDR1 SGDLS and CDR2 YYNGEE. With 0 bases clipped from V and 4 bases from J, the junction kept 5 bases outside the gene matches. The CDR3 protein is CASSVDIAGGSDTQYF. The CDR3 DNA sequence: TGTGCCAGCAGCGTAGATATAGCGGGGGGTTCAGATACGCAGTATTTT.

This chain joins TRBV18 and TRBJ2-5, with 8 bases identical to TRBD2. CDR1 is KGHSH, CDR2 LQKENI, per germline. Unmatched junction bases numbered 4, after V lost 2 bases and J lost 5 bases. The CDR3 spans 14 residues. The CDR3 loop is CASSPTSGGETQYF. The DNA for the CDR3 is TGTGCCAGCTCACCAACTAGCGGTGGGGAGACCCAGTACTTC.

The chain joins TRBV6-1 to TRBJ1-1; TRBD1 is a possible D gene (5 bases). The CDR3 covers 14 residues. V lost 4 bases and J 0 bases, leaving 9 bases between the germline ends. Per the germline V gene, CDR1 is MNHNS and CDR2 is SASEGT. The CDR3, as DNA: TGTGCCAGCAGTGGACAGAGGATGAACACTGAAGCTTTCTTT. This gives the protein CASSGQRMNTEAFF.

V and J are TRBV2 and TRBJ1-5; 7 positions agree with TRBD1. The CDR3 has 18 amino acids. The V gene end was trimmed by 2 bases and the J gene end by 4 bases; junction bases not matched to a gene: 14. Germline loops: CDR1 SNHLY, CDR2 FYNNEI. This chain's CDR3 is CASSELSTGVRTNQPQHF. The CDR3 region has the DNA TGTGCCAGCAGTGAATTAAGTACAGGGGTGCGTACGAATCAGCCCCAGCATTTT.

V gene TRBV20-1 combines with J gene TRBJ2-7; no firm D call. Germline V gene data show CDR1 as DFQATT and CDR2 as SNEGSKA (reference sequence). CDR3 length equals 10 residues. With 6 bases removed from V and 2 bases from J, the gap between germline ends came to 5 bases. The CDR3 nucleotides read TGCAGTGCAGGAACCTACGAGCAGTACTTC. Its translation: CSAGTYEQYF.

The V call is TRBV2, the J call TRBJ1-6; possible D gene TRBD1, 6 bases. This CDR3 has 14 residues. V gave up 7 bases and J gave up 9 bases, with 16 bases separating them. The germline CDR1 and CDR2 sequences are SNHLY and FYNNEI. The CDR3 nucleotides read TGTGCCAGCATTCACGGACAGCAGGCTTCACCCCTCCACTTT. Translation gives CASIHGQQASPLHF.

The J gene is TRBJ2-5, the V gene TRBV18; D gene ambiguous. Looked up from germline, CDR1 is KGHSH and CDR2 is LQKENI. Trimming took off 2 bases at V and 5 bases at J, with 9 bases between the two ends. The CDR3 loop spans 13 amino acids. The CDR3 bases are TGTGCCAGCTCACCATTCGAAGGCGAGACCCAGTACTTC. It translates to CASSPFEGETQYF.

The rearrangement joins TRBV6-6 to TRBJ1-2; D unclear. This CDR3 has 13 residues. Germline CDR1 is MNHNY and CDR2 is SVGAGI (reference sequence). Trimming pared 7 bases from V and 2 bases from J, leaving 11 bases between. CDR3 bases: TGTGCCAGCACCTCAACTGAGAACTATGGCTACACCTTC. Its translation is CASTSTENYGYTF.

V gene TRBV5-1 combines with J gene TRBJ2-7, with 12 bases that match TRBD2. Trimming cost V 4 bases and J 1 base; bases outside gene matches: 6. Germline CDR1 is SGHRS and CDR2 is YFSETQ. The CDR3 is 16 amino acids. CDR3 DNA sequence: TGCGCCAGCAGCACAGGACTAGCGGGGCCTTCCTACGAGCAGTACTTC. This codes for CASSTGLAGPSYEQYF. Together with reference TRBV5-1 and TRBJ2-7, the CDR3 gives the full variable domain: KAGVTQTPRYLIKTRGQQVTLSCSPISGHRSVSWYQQTPGQGLQFLFEYFSETQRNKGNFPGRFSGRQFSNSRSEMNVSTLELGDSALYLCASSTGLAGPSYEQYFGPGTRLTVT.

This chain links TRBV7-2 with TRBJ2-7, with D unresolved. Per the germline V gene, CDR1 is SGHTA and CDR2 is FQGNSA. This CDR3 spans 13 amino acids. The ends were cut back, 5 bases at V and 0 bases at J, with 8 bases in the middle. In nucleotides, the CDR3 is TGTGCCAGCAGCCGTATTGGCTCCTACGAGCAGTACTTC. It codes for CASSRIGSYEQYF.

The V call is TRBV29-1, the J call TRBJ1-4, with 8 bases lining up with TRBD1. Germline trimming cut 4 bases from V and 1 base from J; bases unmatched to any gene: 8. The CDR3 spans 16 residues. Per the germline V gene, CDR1 is SQVTM and CDR2 is ANQGSEA. The chain's CDR3 is CSVALTGGVTNEKLFF. In DNA, the CDR3 is TGCAGCGTTGCTCTAACAGGGGGGGTAACTAATGAAAAACTGTTTTTT. The full variable domain, with the rest looked up from reference TRBV29-1 and TRBJ1-4, is SAVISQKPSRDICQRGTSLTIQCQVDSQVTMMFWYRQQPGQSLTLIATANQGSEATYESGFVIDKFPISRPNLTFSTLTVSNMSPEDSSIYLCSVALTGGVTNEKLFFGSGTQLSVL.

The table lists this clone with a count of one. The chain is built from TRBV28 and TRBJ2-5, with 7 bases fitting TRBD1. The germline V gene encodes CDR1 MDHEN and CDR2 SYDVKM. J was trimmed by 5 bases and V by 2 bases; bases with no gene match: 5. CDR3 length equals 14 residues. The DNA of the CDR3 is TGTGCCAGCAGTTTAATAGGGGGCTCGGAGACCCAGTACTTC. The encoded protein is CASSLIGGSETQYF.

J is TRBJ1-2 and V is TRBV11-2; a possible D gene is TRBD1 (6 bases). Looked up from germline, CDR1 is SGHAT and CDR2 is FQNNGV. Trimming pared 3 bases from V and 8 bases from J, leaving 16 bases between. The CDR3 consists of 14 residues. As DNA, the CDR3 is TGTGCCAGCAGCTTGGGGGCCTCGTATGGGGGCTACACCTTC. This encodes CASSLGASYGGYTF.

This chain connects TRBV4-3 to TRBJ1-5, with a tentative D call TRBD1 (5 bases). This CDR3 spans 18 amino acids. Germline CDR1 is LGHNA and CDR2 is YSLEER. V lost 0 bases to trimming and J lost 5 bases, with 20 bases between them. This CDR3 is CASSQDSSLGGFYQPQHF. In DNA, the CDR3 is TGCGCCAGCAGCCAAGATTCGAGTTTGGGGGGATTTTATCAGCCCCAGCATTTT.

This clone was observed a few times. Other DNA sequences in the sample encode the same CDR3. The chain links TRBV29-1 to TRBJ2-7, with a possible D match to TRBD1 (5 bases). The CDR3 extends over 11 amino acids. V lost 1 base and J 5 bases, leaving 6 bases between the germline ends. CDR1 SQVTM and CDR2 ANQGSEA come from the germline V gene. The CDR3 DNA sequence: TGCAGCGTTGAAGGGGGCCACGAGCAGTACTTC. It is translated as CSVEGGHEQYF.

The gene calls are TRBV28 and TRBJ1-2; D not resolved. The CDR3 has 12 residues. Between the trimmed V and J ends, which lost 6 bases and 7 bases, there was a span of 12 bases. From germline, CDR1 is MDHEN and CDR2 SYDVKM. For the CDR3, the DNA is TGTGCCAGCAGCAAGGAGAGACGTGGCTACACCTTC. This translates into CASSKERRGYTF.

The chain uses TRBV5-1 and TRBJ2-3; D is unresolved. With 2 bases removed from V and 4 bases from J, the gap between germline ends came to 17 bases. Germline assignment: CDR1 SGHRS and CDR2 YFSETQ. This CDR3 spans 16 amino acids. This CDR3 reads CASSLYLEPLPDTQYF. The DNA of the CDR3 is TGCGCCAGCAGCTTATATCTGGAACCGCTCCCAGATACGCAGTATTTT.

The chain uses TRBV5-1 and TRBJ1-1, with D possibly being TRBD1 (6 bases). V gave up 3 bases and J gave up 4 bases, with 13 bases separating them. CDR1 is SGHRS, CDR2 YFSETQ, per germline. CDR3 size: 14 residues. The CDR3 reads CASSYSGVVTEAFF. DNA of the CDR3: TGCGCCAGCAGCTACTCAGGGGTGGTCACTGAAGCTTTCTTT.

This rearrangement joins TRBV7-9 to TRBJ1-1, with TRBD1 as a possible D gene (5 bases). Germline-derived CDR1 and CDR2 are SEHNR and FQNEAQ (reference sequence). The CDR3 contains 13 residues. V shed 10 bases and J shed 0 bases, with 12 bases lying between them. The CDR3 loop is CATGVGVNTEAFF. In DNA form, the CDR3 reads TGTGCCACGGGGGTTGGAGTGAACACTGAAGCTTTCTTT. Full variable domain (remainder filled in from reference TRBV7-9 and TRBJ1-1): DTGVSQNPRHKITKRGQNVTFRCDPISEHNRLYWYRQTLGQGPEFLTYFQNEAQLEKSRLLSDRFSAERPKGSFSTLEIQRTEQGDSAMYLCATGVGVNTEAFFGQGTRLTVV.

The chain couples TRBV2 to TRBJ1-4; D is unclear. The V end was cut by 3 bases, the J end by 5 bases, with 16 bases between. This CDR3 is 16 amino acids long. CDR1 is SNHLY and CDR2 is FYNNEI in the germline V gene. The CDR3 DNA reads TGTGCCAGCAGTGATATGTTGGTCAGCAGGAATGAAAAACTGTTTTTT. Protein product: CASSDMLVSRNEKLFF.

The chain employs TRBV5-4 and TRBJ2-3, with 14 bases matching TRBD2. V lost 4 bases to trimming and J lost 6 bases; unmatched junction nucleotides: 10. The CDR3 runs to 17 residues. Germline CDR1 SGHNT, CDR2 YYREEE (reference sequence). In nucleotides, the CDR3 is TGTGCCAGCAGCGGATACGGGACTAGCGGGGGTGCGGATACGCAGTATTTT. This sequence encodes CASSGYGTSGGADTQYF.

This clone was seen a handful of times. The chain employs TRBV4-1 and TRBJ2-1, with TRBD2 identical over 12 bases. CDR3 length: 17 residues. Trimming at V came to 3 bases and at J to 2 bases, leaving 5 bases not matched to a gene. In germline, CDR1 is MGHRA, CDR2 YSYEKL. CDR3 sequence (DNA): TGCGCCAGCAGCCAGGCTAGCGGGGGGGCAACCTACAATGAGCAGTTCTTC. This encodes CASSQASGGATYNEQFF.